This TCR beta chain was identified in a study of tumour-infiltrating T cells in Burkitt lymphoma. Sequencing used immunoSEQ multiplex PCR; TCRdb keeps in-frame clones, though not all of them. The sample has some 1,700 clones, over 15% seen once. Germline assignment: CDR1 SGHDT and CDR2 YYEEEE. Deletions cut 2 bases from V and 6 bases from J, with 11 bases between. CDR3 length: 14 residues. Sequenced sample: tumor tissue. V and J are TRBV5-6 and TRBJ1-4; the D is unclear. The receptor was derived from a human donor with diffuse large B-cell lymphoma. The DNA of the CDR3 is TGTGCCAGCAGCTTAAGCTTGGGTGATGAAAAACTGTTTTTT. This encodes CASSLSLGDEKLFF.